This section outlines one T cell receptor (beta chain) sequence together with its context. The clone's antigen remains unknown. No quality values exist for individual bases; no much larger clone is one base distant. V lost 0 bases and J lost 6 bases; the stretch between them is 15 bases long. Taken from the germline V gene, the CDR1 and CDR2 loops are MGHRA and YSYEKL. The CDR3 numbers 15 residues from cysteine through phenylalanine. The retained sequence is limited to the CDR3, 45 bases, with the frame set at the first base. The time point label corresponds to: about 28 days (+/-7) after the second vaccine dose. Because spike-specific TCR depth and breadth did not differ between the two schedules, AZD1222 recipients who got a second dose at roughly 4 weeks were pooled with those who got a second dose at roughly 12 weeks. Vaccinee samples were obtained from the UK trials COV001 and COV002, which included a single-blind randomized controlled phase 2/3 trial of AZD1222 (ChAdOx1 nCoV-19) in healthy adults. For TCRbeta chain sequencing, PBMC samples from trial participants were taken at day 0 and at day 28 after the second dose.

The CDR3 regions of human TCRbeta chains were subjected to immunosequencing. On the study's bioinformatics: TCRs in the repertoires were compared against a reference library of SARS-CoV-2-specific TCRs that had been generated with the MIRA antigen-specificity platform. Breadth was defined as the fraction of unique TCRs that were SARS-CoV-2-associated. Depth was defined as the fraction of total T cells that were SARS-CoV-2-associated. Using the MIRA data, every spike-specific TCR was mapped to the spike region that the TCR reacted to and assigned to either a CD4 or a CD8 class. Log10-transformed breadth and depth values were compared by one-way ANOVA with Sidak's multiple comparisons tests. The immuneACCESS repertoire file appears here via TCRdb, limited to in-frame rearrangements. These files lack a portion of the clones; in checked studies, under half of the deficit traces to unresolved V genes, and the cause of the others is not known. That table gives V, J and clone size, and the DNA gave D and trimming. The sample includes around 78,000 clones, with roughly nine tenths observed a single time. The ten largest clonotypes hold over 1.3% of the sample.

This specimen belongs to a study of T cell responses to AZD1222 COVID-19 vaccine (dated by TCRdb to about 2021). For context, the study as a whole: TCR sequencing covered some 250 trial participants: about 210 given two doses of AZD1222 and 26 given two doses of MenACWY control vaccine. Trial participants were enrolled by age into subgroups of 18-55, 56-69 and 70-plus years, and around 150, 28 and 57 TCR-sequenced participants, respectively, were included in these subgroups.

Overall results and qualifications from the work: Because no day 14 peak-response samples were available, repertoires were characterized only after the peak T cell response. Nearly half of unique spike-specific TCRs reportedly recognized epitopes outside regions mutated in the B.1.351 and B.1.1.7 variants. Participants were mostly white British and included more females than males, and it was suggested by the authors that clonal diversity may have been underestimated. The whole spike protein was spanned by vaccine-associated CD4 TCRs, and dominant responses were seen in regions 160-218 and 743-854. After two AZD1222 doses, both the breadth and the depth of spike-specific TCRs were significantly higher than at day 0 and than in MenACWY recipients. Conclusions about previously exposed vaccinees are limited, since just five or six AZD1222 recipients were seropositive for SARS-CoV-2 at baseline. The 56-69-year group was small, and its depth increase did not reach significance, likely because of low power.

The sequencing here drew on peripheral blood, taken 28 days after the second AZD1222 dose. This TCR was sampled from an adult who received the AZD1222 COVID-19 vaccine. In this chain, TRBV4-1 is recombined with TRBJ2-7; TRBD2 is possibly the D segment (5 matching bases). The CDR3 reads CASSQDSRPGFEQYF. The DNA sequence is given as TGCGCCAGCAGCCAAGATTCGCGGCCGGGGTTCGAGCAGTACTTC.